The 21 T cell receptor beta chains given below trace back to one sample, sequenced in a study of technical replicates of blood from a few donors. Assay: immunoSEQ multiplex PCR; the TCRdb copy retains only in-frame clones and omits some. This table holds roughly 79,000 clones, 85% to 95% found once. Material: T cells isolated from PBMCs. Receptors originate from a human donor in good health.

This rearrangement joins TRBV9 to TRBJ1-5, with 8 bases lining up with TRBD1. V lost 3 bases and J lost 2; bases outside the gene matches: 1. From germline, CDR1 is SGDLS and CDR2 YYNGEE. CDR3 size: 14 residues. The CDR3 region has the DNA TGTGCCAGCAGCGAGACAGGGGGCAATCAGCCCCAGCATTTT. Amino acid sequence: CASSETGGNQPQHF.

The chain carries TRBV30 and TRBJ1-2; weak D call: TRBD1 (5 bases). V lost 0 bases and J lost 5, with 10 bases in between. The germline V gene has CDR1 GTSNPN and CDR2 SVGIG (reference sequence). The CDR3 runs 13 residues. The CDR3 protein is CAWSVGGDYGYTF. The CDR3 DNA is TGTGCCTGGAGTGTAGGAGGGGATTATGGCTACACCTTC.

V and J are TRBV19 and TRBJ2-7; D is ambiguous. This CDR3 spans 13 amino acids. Trimming pared 0 bases from V and 2 bases from J, leaving 5 bases between. Germline V lookup: CDR1 LNHDA, CDR2 SQIVND (reference sequence). The CDR3: CASSIDLPYEQYF. DNA for the CDR3: TGTGCCAGTAGTATAGATCTCCCCTACGAGCAGTACTTC.

The gene calls are TRBV6-5 and TRBJ1-2; 9 nucleotides agree with TRBD1. The CDR3 extends over 12 amino acids. In germline, CDR1 is MNHEY, CDR2 SVGAGI. Trimming removed 7 bases from V and 8 bases from J; junction bases left unmatched: 5. CDR3 region: CASTRQGVGYTF. CDR3 DNA sequence: TGTGCCAGCACCAGACAGGGGGTCGGCTACACCTTC.

This chain connects TRBV5-4 to TRBJ2-3; 9 nucleotides line up with TRBD2. CDR1 is SGHNT, CDR2 YYREEE, per germline (reference sequence). V dropped 2 bases and J dropped 8; count of bases not matched to a gene: 12. The CDR3 has 16 residues. CDR3 sequence (DNA): TGTGCCAGCAGCTTAGGAATCTATCCTAGCGGGATTACGCAGTATTTT. Translated, it gives CASSLGIYPSGITQYF.

The chain has TRBV28 and TRBJ2-1, with TRBD2 matching over 11 bases. In germline, CDR1 is MDHEN, CDR2 SYDVKM. V was clipped by 6 bases and J by 4 bases; unmatched bases: 5. CDR3 length: 15 residues. CDR3 sequence (DNA): TGTGCCAGCAGCCAACTAGCGGGAGCTTACAATGAGCAGTTCTTC. It encodes CASSQLAGAYNEQFF.

The genes are TRBV11-1 and TRBJ2-3; 9 bases are shared with TRBD2. V was clipped by 5 bases and J by 2 bases; unmatched bases: 11. This CDR3 spans 17 amino acids. CDR1 and CDR2 from the germline V gene are SGHAT and FQDESV (reference sequence). CDR3 region: CASSNAWSGRLTDTQYF. The CDR3 nucleotides read TGTGCCAGCAGCAATGCCTGGAGCGGGAGGCTCACAGATACGCAGTATTTT.

V and J are TRBV7-2 and TRBJ2-2; 7 nucleotides match TRBD2. Germline V gene lookup returns CDR1 SGHTA and CDR2 FQGNSA. With V trimmed by 5 bases and J by 3 bases, 6 bases remained unmatched. CDR3 length: 15 amino acids. The CDR3 DNA sequence: TGTGCCAGCAGCCCCTGGGGGGGGGACACCGGGGAGCTGTTTTTT. Its translation is CASSPWGGDTGELFF.

The V gene is TRBV27, the J gene TRBJ1-2; 8 bases map to TRBD1. CDR3 size: 13 residues. Per germline, CDR1 MNHEY and CDR2 SMNVEV (reference sequence). The V gene end was trimmed by 4 bases and the J gene end by 8 bases; junction bases not matched to a gene: 6. The CDR3 is CASSWDRSNGYTF. The DNA of the CDR3 is TGTGCCAGCAGTTGGGACAGGAGTAACGGCTACACCTTC.

The chain employs TRBV30 and TRBJ2-7; maybe TRBD2 (5 bases). V lost 3 bases and J 3 bases, leaving 15 bases between the germline ends. CDR1 and CDR2 from the germline V gene are GTSNPN and SVGIG (reference sequence). The CDR3 contains 14 residues. CDR3 protein: CAWRSAEIFYEQYF. CDR3 coding DNA: TGTGCCTGGAGATCAGCGGAAATCTTCTACGAGCAGTACTTC. The full variable domain, its missing parts supplied by reference TRBV30 and TRBJ2-7, is SQTIHQWPATLVQPVGSPLSLECTVEGTSNPNLYWYRQAAGRGLQLLFYSVGIGQISSEVPQNLSASRPQDRQFILSSKKLLLSDSGFYLCAWRSAEIFYEQYFGPGTRLTVT.

The genes are TRBV27 and TRBJ1-1; D might be TRBD1 (5 bases). The germline V gene has CDR1 MNHEY and CDR2 SMNVEV (reference sequence). CDR3 length: 16 residues. V gave up 5 bases and J gave up 3 bases, with 19 bases separating them. In DNA form, the CDR3 reads TGTGCCAGCAGTCCACCATACAGGCGGGGAGACACTGAAGCTTTCTTT. This sequence encodes CASSPPYRRGDTEAFF.

This chain uses TRBV6-1 with TRBJ2-1; 8 bases map to TRBD2. V shed 0 bases, J shed 5 bases, and the junction held 6 bases outside the gene matches. Germline CDR1 reads MNHNS; CDR2 reads SASEGT. This CDR3 has 16 amino acids. As DNA, the CDR3 is TGTGCCAGCAGTGAAGCCGGACTAGCTGTCGACAATGAGCAGTTCTTC. It yields the protein CASSEAGLAVDNEQFF.

This clone is a singleton in its sample. V is TRBV30 and J is TRBJ1-2; TRBD1 matches at 8 bases. V was clipped by 4 bases and J by 4 bases; unmatched bases: 8. Germline values: CDR1 GTSNPN, CDR2 SVGIG (reference sequence). There are 14 residues in the CDR3. The DNA of the CDR3 is TGTGCCTGGACGACAGGGGCTAGCAGCTATGGCTACACCTTC. Translated, it gives CAWTTGASSYGYTF.

The chain has TRBV7-8 and TRBJ2-1; 8 bases fit TRBD2. In germline, CDR1 is SGHVS, CDR2 FQNEAQ. The CDR3 covers 14 residues. V dropped 11 bases and J dropped 0; count of bases not matched to a gene: 6. The CDR3 here is CAAFGGASYNEQFF. CDR3 nucleotide sequence: TGTGCCGCCTTCGGGGGGGCCTCCTACAATGAGCAGTTCTTC.

In DNA, the CDR3 is TGTGCCAGCAGCGAAGGGGCATCTCGCTCCTACGAGCAGTACTTC. Translating gives CASSEGASRSYEQYF. The chain is built from TRBV28 and TRBJ2-7, with a possible D match to TRBD1 (5 bases). The V and J ends lost 6 bases and 0 bases respectively, with 15 bases between them. This CDR3 is 15 amino acids long. Per the germline V gene, CDR1 is MDHEN and CDR2 is SYDVKM.

In nucleotides, the CDR3 is TGTGCCAGCAGTCGCCTCCTCACGGGGAACACTGAAGCTTTCTTT. It encodes CASSRLLTGNTEAFF. J is TRBJ1-1 and V is TRBV6-6; no firm D call. The CDR3 is 15 amino acids. The V gene's germline CDR1 is MNHNY and CDR2 SVGAGI (reference sequence). The V gene lost 5 bases and the J gene lost 1 base, with 14 bases spanning the gap.

CDR3 nucleotides: TGCGCCAGCAGCCCTCGCCACAGGGATGCCTCTGGGGCCAACGTCCTGACTTTC. As protein: CASSPRHRDASGANVLTF. The chain is built from TRBV4-1 and TRBJ2-6; possibly TRBD1 for D (6 bases). Trimming stripped 4 bases from V and 0 bases from J, with 16 bases between. Per germline, CDR1 MGHRA and CDR2 YSYEKL. This CDR3 contains 18 residues.

This rearrangement joins TRBV2 to TRBJ2-5, with TRBD2 matching over 10 bases. Germline V gene sequence: CDR1 SNHLY, CDR2 FYNNEI. This CDR3 is built from 17 residues. V was clipped by 4 bases and J by 3 bases; unmatched bases: 11. Here the CDR3 DNA reads TGTGCCAGCAGTGGACAGGGAATCGGACTAGCGGAAGAGACCCAGTACTTC. It translates to CASSGQGIGLAEETQYF.

This rearrangement joins TRBV7-9 to TRBJ2-5, with 8 bases fitting TRBD1. Unmatched junction bases numbered 5, after V lost 4 bases and J lost 4 bases. The CDR3 contains 14 residues. CDR1 SEHNR and CDR2 FQNEAQ come from the germline V gene (reference sequence). The CDR3 DNA sequence: TGTGCCAGCAGCTCCCTGGACAGGGCAGAGACCCAGTACTTC. This codes for CASSSLDRAETQYF.

The V call is TRBV28, the J call TRBJ1-2; TRBD1 matches 8 bases. Per the germline V gene, CDR1 is MDHEN and CDR2 is SYDVKM. Germline trimming cut 7 bases from V and 4 bases from J; bases unmatched to any gene: 2. This CDR3 region has 12 residues. The CDR3 loop is CASTDRGYGYTF. The CDR3 DNA reads as TGTGCCAGCACCGACAGGGGCTATGGCTACACCTTC.

J is TRBJ2-7 and V is TRBV11-2; D gene unclear. Germline V gives CDR1 SGHAT, CDR2 FQNNGV. The CDR3 has 12 residues. Deletions cut 4 bases from V and 7 bases from J, with 11 bases between. The CDR3 is CASSSQALEQYF. In DNA, the CDR3 is TGTGCCAGCAGCTCGCAGGCTTTGGAGCAGTACTTC.